The following is a T cell receptor beta chain sequence with its context. Its antigen is as yet unknown. Resections took place in Japan or China from about 2013 to 2018. Two lung cancer pathologists independently confirmed each histologic diagnosis. The data originate from a study of immune evolution from preneoplasia to lung adenocarcinoma. Points from the study as a whole: Later-stage lesions appeared to have more T cells, more diversity, less clonality. From normal lung to invasive adenocarcinoma, top clone frequencies appeared to decrease.

The assay was immunoSEQ multiplex PCR, and TCRdb's table has in-frame clones only and misses some. The sample lists approximately 5,900 clones, approximately 78% occurring once. The sequencing sample was made of FFPE adjacent normal lung tissue. The sequence derives from an older donor with lung adenocarcinoma.

This CDR3 is CASSPQRYTQETQYF. CDR3 DNA sequence: TGCGCCAGCAGCCCGCAGCGGTACACACAAGAGACCCAGTACTTC. The chain recombines TRBV5-1 with TRBJ2-5; D might be TRBD2 (5 bases). The CDR3 runs to 15 residues. Germline V lookup: CDR1 SGHRS, CDR2 YFSETQ. The V end lost 4 bases, the J end lost 2 bases, and 15 bases lay between the germline ends.